These 12 T cell receptor beta chains originate from one sample sequenced in a study of T cell responses to AZD1222 COVID-19 vaccine. The data were produced by immunoSEQ multiplex PCR, yet TCRdb's version contains in-frame clones alone and is incomplete. The sample contains over 150,000 clones, 88% of which appear only once. The input for sequencing was peripheral blood, taken on day 0 of AZD1222 vaccination. The receptors shown here come from an adult in good health.

The rearrangement uses TRBV30 and TRBJ1-1; D call uncertain. Germline V gene lookup returns CDR1 GTSNPN and CDR2 SVGIG (reference sequence). The CDR3 length is 13 residues. V lost 0 bases and J lost 2, with 7 bases in between. The CDR3 is CAWSVHTNTEAFF. CDR3 DNA: TGTGCCTGGAGTGTACACACTAACACTGAAGCTTTCTTT.

In its sample, this clone was seen once. This chain connects TRBV7-2 to TRBJ1-2; D unresolved. The CDR3 has 13 residues. Germline values: CDR1 SGHTA, CDR2 FQGNSA. V was shortened by 6 bases and J by 8 bases, with 16 bases between the two germline ends. The CDR3 loop is CASSELGYVGYTF. CDR3 bases: TGTGCCAGCAGTGAGCTTGGGTATGTCGGCTACACCTTC.

This chain uses TRBV18 with TRBJ1-2; TRBD1 agrees at 7 bases. Germline V lookup: CDR1 KGHSH, CDR2 LQKENI. The CDR3 is 13 residues long. V was pared by 2 bases and J by 8 bases, with 5 bases of the junction left unmatched. The CDR3 is CASSPGSTGGYTF. The DNA for the CDR3 is TGTGCCAGCTCACCAGGATCGACAGGGGGCTACACCTTC.

In this sample, this clone turned up a few times. The rearrangement links TRBV11-2 to TRBJ1-2, with a tentative D call TRBD1 (5 bases). The CDR3 totals 14 residues. The ends were cut back, 0 bases at V and 5 bases at J, with 10 bases in the middle. Germline V gene lookup returns CDR1 SGHAT and CDR2 FQNNGV. CDR3 DNA sequence: TGTGCCAGCAGCTTAGATCCAGGGTGGTATGGCTACACCTTC. This gives the protein CASSLDPGWYGYTF.

This sequence joins TRBV28 and TRBJ2-7; D possibly corresponds to TRBD2 (5 bases). Trimming took 9 bases from V and 2 from J, leaving 20 bases between them. Germline CDR1 MDHEN, CDR2 SYDVKM. The CDR3 is made up of 15 amino acids. CDR3 bases: TGTGCCAGTCACCCCGGACTCTATCGTACCTACGAGCAGTACTTC. Amino acids: CASHPGLYRTYEQYF. Full variable domain (rest looked up from reference TRBV28 and TRBJ2-7): DVKVTQSSRYLVKRTGEKVFLECVQDMDHENMFWYRQDPGLGLRLIYFSYDVKMKEKGDIPEGYSVSREKKERFSLILESASTNQTSMYLCASHPGLYRTYEQYFGPGTRLTVT.

The chain combines TRBV25-1 with TRBJ2-2; D is undetermined. The germline V gene encodes CDR1 MGHDK and CDR2 SYGVNS. The CDR3 covers 12 residues. The V gene lost 6 bases and the J gene lost 6 bases, with 8 bases spanning the gap. Written as DNA, the CDR3 is TGTGCCAGCAGGCAGTCGGCCGGGGAGCTGTTTTTT. It is translated as CASRQSAGELFF. The full variable domain, completed using reference TRBV25-1 and TRBJ2-2, is EADIYQTPRYLVIGTGKKITLECSQTMGHDKMYWYQQDPGMELHLIHYSYGVNSTEKGDLSSESTVSRIRTEHFPLTLESARPSHTSQYLCASRQSAGELFFGEGSRLTVL.

This chain connects TRBV19 to TRBJ2-7; 12 nucleotides line up with TRBD2. Germline V gene sequence: CDR1 LNHDA, CDR2 SQIVND (reference sequence). V was clipped by 6 bases and J by 7 bases; unmatched bases: 7. CDR3 length: 14 amino acids. CDR3 sequence: CASSTSGGPVEQYF. The CDR3 DNA reads TGTGCCAGTAGCACTAGCGGGGGGCCCGTGGAGCAGTACTTC. The full variable domain, rest sourced from reference TRBV19 and TRBJ2-7, is DGGITQSPKYLFRKEGQNVTLSCEQNLNHDAMYWYRQDPGQGLRLIYYSQIVNDFQKGDIAEGYSVSREKKESFPLTVTSAQKNPTAFYLCASSTSGGPVEQYFGPGTRLTVT.

V is TRBV5-4 and J is TRBJ1-2, with 8 bases identical to TRBD1. This CDR3 is built from 15 residues. The V gene's germline CDR1 is SGHNT and CDR2 YYREEE (reference sequence). The V segment lost 2 bases and the J segment 0 bases; nucleotides outside the gene matches: 3. The CDR3 bases are TGTGCCAGCAGCTTAACGACAGGGGCTAACTATGGCTACACCTTC. As protein: CASSLTTGANYGYTF. The whole variable domain, remainder taken from reference TRBV5-4 and TRBJ1-2, is ETGVTQSPTHLIKTRGQQVTLRCSSQSGHNTVSWYQQALGQGPQFIFQYYREEENGRGNFPPRFSGLQFPNYSSELNVNALELDDSALYLCASSLTTGANYGYTFGSGTRLTVV.

The chain recombines TRBV19 with TRBJ2-5; a weak D match, TRBD1 (5 bases). V dropped 4 bases and J dropped 0 bases, with 9 bases sitting between them. The germline V gene encodes CDR1 LNHDA and CDR2 SQIVND (reference sequence). This CDR3 has 14 amino acids. The CDR3 protein is CASSNRPNQETQYF. The CDR3 bases are TGTGCCAGTAGTAACAGGCCAAACCAAGAGACCCAGTACTTC.

CDR3 in amino acids: CSVEEDRRATEAFF. In DNA, the CDR3 is TGCAGCGTTGAAGAAGACAGGCGGGCCACTGAAGCTTTCTTT. The V call is TRBV29-1, the J call TRBJ1-1; TRBD1 might be the D (6 bases). V was trimmed by 0 bases and J by 4 bases, leaving 12 bases between them. The V gene's germline CDR1 is SQVTM and CDR2 ANQGSEA. The CDR3 consists of 14 residues.

This chain links TRBV27 with TRBJ2-1; 8 nucleotides match TRBD2. CDR1 and CDR2 from the germline V gene are MNHEY and SMNVEV (reference sequence). CDR3 length: 17 residues. V dropped 5 bases and J dropped 7; count of bases not matched to a gene: 16. DNA of the CDR3: TGTGCCAGCAGTCTTACACCGGGACTAGGGAAGGGAAATGAGCAGTTCTTC. Translating gives CASSLTPGLGKGNEQFF.

This chain uses TRBV28 with TRBJ1-5, with 11 bases fitting TRBD1. Germline V gene lookup returns CDR1 MDHEN and CDR2 SYDVKM. V dropped 2 bases and J dropped 5; count of bases not matched to a gene: 5. The CDR3 loop spans 16 amino acids. CDR3 in DNA: TGTGCCAGCAGTTTAAACCCGGGACAGGGGGATCAGCCCCAGCATTTT. Its translation is CASSLNPGQGDQPQHF.